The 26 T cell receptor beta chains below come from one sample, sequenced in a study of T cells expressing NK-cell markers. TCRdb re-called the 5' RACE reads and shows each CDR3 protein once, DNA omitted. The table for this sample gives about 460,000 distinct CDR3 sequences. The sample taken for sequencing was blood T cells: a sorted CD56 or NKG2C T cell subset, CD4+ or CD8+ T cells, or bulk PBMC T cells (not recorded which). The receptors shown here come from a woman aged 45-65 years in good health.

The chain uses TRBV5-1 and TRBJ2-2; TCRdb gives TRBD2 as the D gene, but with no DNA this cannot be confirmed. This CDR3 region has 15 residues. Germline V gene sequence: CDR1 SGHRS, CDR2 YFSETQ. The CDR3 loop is CASSYSGTNTGELFF.

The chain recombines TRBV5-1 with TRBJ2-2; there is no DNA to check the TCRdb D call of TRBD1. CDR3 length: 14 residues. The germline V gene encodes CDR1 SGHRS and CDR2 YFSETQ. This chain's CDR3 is CASSPVRGTGELFF.

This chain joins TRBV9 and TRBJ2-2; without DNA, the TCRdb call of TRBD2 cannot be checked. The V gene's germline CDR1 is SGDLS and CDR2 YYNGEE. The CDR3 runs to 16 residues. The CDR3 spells CASSLRDFFNTGELFF.

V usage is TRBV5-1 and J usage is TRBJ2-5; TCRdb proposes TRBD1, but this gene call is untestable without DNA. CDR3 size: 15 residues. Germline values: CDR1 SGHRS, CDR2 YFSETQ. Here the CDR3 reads CASSRSRQNQETQYF.

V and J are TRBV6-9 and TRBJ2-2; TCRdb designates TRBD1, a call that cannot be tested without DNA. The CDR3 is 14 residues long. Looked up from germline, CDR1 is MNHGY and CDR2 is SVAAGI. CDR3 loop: CASSPGGANGELFF.

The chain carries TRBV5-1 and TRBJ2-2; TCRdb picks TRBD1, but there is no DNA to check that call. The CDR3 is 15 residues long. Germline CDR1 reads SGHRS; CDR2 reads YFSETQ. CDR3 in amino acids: CASSSTVLGTGELFF. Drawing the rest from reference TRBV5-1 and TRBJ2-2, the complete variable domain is KAGVTQTPRYLIKTRGQQVTLSCSPISGHRSVSWYQQTPGQGLQFLFEYFSETQRNKGNFPGRFSGRQFSNSRSEMNVSTLELGDSALYLCASSSTVLGTGELFFGEGSRLTVL.

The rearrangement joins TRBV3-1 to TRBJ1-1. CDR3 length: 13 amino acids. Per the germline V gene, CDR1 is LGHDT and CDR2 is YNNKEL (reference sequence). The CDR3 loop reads CASSQGWGTEAFF. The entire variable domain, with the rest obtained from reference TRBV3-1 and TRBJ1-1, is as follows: DTAVSQTPKYLVTQMGNDKSIKCEQNLGHDTMYWYKQDSKKFLKIMFSYNNKELIINETVPNRFSPKSPDKAHLNLHINSLELGDSAVYFCASSQGWGTEAFFGQGTRLTVV.

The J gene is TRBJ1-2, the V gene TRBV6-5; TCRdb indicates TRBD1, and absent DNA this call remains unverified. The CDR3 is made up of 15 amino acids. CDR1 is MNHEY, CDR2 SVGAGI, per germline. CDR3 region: CASSYSGGADYGYTF.

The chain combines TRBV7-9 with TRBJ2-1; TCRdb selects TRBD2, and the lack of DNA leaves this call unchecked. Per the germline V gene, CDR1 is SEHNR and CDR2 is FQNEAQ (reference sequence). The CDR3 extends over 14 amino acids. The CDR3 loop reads CASSPREAGYEQFF.

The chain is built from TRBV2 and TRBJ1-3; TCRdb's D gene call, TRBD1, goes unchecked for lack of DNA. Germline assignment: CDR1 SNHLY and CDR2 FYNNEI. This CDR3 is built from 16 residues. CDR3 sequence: CATGQGDLNPGNTIYF.

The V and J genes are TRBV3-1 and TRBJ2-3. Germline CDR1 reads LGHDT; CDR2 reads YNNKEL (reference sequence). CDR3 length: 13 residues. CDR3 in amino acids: CASRVSNTDTQYF.

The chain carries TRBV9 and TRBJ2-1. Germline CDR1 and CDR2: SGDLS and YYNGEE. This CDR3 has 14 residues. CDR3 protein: CASSVGLAGYGQFF.

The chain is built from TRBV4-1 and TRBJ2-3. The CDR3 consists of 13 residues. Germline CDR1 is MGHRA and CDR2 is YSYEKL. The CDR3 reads CASSRGISDTQYF.

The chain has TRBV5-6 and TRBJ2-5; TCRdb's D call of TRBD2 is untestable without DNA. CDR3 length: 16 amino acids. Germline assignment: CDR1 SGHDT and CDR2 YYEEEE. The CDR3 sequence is CASSIRLAGGRETQYF.

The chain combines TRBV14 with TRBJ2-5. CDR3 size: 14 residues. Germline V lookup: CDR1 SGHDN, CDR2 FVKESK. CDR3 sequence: CASSREPGVKTQYF. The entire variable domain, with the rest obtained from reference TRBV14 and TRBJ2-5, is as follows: EAGVTQFPSHSVIEKGQTVTLRCDPISGHDNLYWYRRVMGKEIKFLLHFVKESKQDESGMPNNRFLAERTGGTYSTLKVQPAELEDSGVYFCASSREPGVKTQYFGPGTRLLVL.

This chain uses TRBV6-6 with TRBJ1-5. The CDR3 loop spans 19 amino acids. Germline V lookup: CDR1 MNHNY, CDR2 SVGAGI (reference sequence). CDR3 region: CASSLITGRQLGSNQPQHF.

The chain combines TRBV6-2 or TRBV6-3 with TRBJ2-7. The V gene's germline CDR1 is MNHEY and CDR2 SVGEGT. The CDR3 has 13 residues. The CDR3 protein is CASSQSGRREQYF.

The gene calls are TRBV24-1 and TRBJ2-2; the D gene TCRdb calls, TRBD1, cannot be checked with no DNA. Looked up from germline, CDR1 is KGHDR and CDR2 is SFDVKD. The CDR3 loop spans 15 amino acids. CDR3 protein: CATSDRYRSTGELFF.

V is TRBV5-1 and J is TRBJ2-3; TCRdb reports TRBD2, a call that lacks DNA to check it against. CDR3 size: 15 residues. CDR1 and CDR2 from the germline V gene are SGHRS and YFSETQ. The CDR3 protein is CASDPGTSETDTQYF. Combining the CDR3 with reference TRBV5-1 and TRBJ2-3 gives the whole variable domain KAGVTQTPRYLIKTRGQQVTLSCSPISGHRSVSWYQQTPGQGLQFLFEYFSETQRNKGNFPGRFSGRQFSNSRSEMNVSTLELGDSALYLCASDPGTSETDTQYFGPGTRLTVL.

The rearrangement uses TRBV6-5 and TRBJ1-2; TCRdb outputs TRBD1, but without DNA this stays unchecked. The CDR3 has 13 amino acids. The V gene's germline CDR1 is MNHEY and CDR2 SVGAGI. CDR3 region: CASSYGQVYGYTF.

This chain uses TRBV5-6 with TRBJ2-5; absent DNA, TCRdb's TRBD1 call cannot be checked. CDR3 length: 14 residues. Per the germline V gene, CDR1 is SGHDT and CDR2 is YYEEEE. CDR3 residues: CASSRRDRAKTQYF.

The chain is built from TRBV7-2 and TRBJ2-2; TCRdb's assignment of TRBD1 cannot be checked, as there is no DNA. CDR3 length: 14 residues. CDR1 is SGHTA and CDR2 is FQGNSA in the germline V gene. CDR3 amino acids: CAELWGANTGELFF.

The CDR3 reads CASSFGASGRRTGELFF. The chain recombines TRBV5-1 with TRBJ2-2; the TCRdb call, TRBD2, lacks DNA for checking. Germline values: CDR1 SGHRS, CDR2 YFSETQ. The CDR3 has 17 residues.

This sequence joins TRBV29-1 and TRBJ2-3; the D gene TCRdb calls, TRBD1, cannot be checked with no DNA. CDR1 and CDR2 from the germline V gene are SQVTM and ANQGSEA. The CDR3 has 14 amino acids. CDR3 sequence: CSAPSTGSSDTQYF.

CDR3 region: CASMLAGQGAGGYTF. This chain joins TRBV12-3 or TRBV12-4 and TRBJ1-2; TCRdb's D call of TRBD1 is untestable without DNA. This CDR3 has 15 residues.

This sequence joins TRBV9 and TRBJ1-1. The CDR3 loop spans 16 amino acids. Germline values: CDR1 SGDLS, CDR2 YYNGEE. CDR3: CASSVEAGLMNTEAFF.